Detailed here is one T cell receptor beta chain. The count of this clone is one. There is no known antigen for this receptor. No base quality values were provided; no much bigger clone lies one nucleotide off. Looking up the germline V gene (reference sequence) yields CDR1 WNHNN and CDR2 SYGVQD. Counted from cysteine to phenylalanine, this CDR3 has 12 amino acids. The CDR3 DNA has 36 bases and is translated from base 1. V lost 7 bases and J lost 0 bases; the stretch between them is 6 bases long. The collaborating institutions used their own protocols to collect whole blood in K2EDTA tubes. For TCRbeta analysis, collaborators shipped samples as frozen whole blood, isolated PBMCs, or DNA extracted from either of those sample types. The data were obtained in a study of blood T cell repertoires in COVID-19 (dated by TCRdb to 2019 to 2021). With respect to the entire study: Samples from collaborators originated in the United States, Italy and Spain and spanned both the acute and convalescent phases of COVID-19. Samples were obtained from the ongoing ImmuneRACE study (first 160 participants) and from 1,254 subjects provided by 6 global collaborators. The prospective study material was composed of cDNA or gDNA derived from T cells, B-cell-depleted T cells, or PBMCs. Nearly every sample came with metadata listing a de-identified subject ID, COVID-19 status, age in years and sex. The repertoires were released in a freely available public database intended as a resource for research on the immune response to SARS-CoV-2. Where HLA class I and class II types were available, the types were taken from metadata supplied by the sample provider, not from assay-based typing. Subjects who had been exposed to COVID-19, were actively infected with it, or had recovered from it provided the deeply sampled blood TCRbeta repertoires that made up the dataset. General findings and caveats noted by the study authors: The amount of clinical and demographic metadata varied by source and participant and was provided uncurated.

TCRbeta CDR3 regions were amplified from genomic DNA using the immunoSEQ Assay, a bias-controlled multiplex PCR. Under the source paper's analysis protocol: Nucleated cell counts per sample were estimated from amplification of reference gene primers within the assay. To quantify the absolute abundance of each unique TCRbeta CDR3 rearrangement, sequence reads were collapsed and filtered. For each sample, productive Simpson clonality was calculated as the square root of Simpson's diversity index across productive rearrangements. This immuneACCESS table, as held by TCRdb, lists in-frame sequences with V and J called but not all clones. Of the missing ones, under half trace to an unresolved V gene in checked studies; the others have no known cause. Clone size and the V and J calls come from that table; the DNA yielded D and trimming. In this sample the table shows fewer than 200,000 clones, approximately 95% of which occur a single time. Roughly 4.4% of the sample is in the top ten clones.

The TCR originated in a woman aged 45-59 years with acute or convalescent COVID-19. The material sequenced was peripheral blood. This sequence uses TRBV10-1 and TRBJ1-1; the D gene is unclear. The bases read TGCGCCAGCAAATCTCTGAACACTGAAGCTTTCTTT. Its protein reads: CASKSLNTEAFF.